Sequencing of this T cell receptor (beta chain) was carried out in a study of blood T cell repertoires in COVID-19. Per the authors' pipeline: Researchers report that nucleated cell counts were estimated from reference gene primer amplification. Sequenced by immunoSEQ multiplex PCR; TCRdb stores in-frame clones only, minus some. V, J and clone size derive from that table, while D and trimming were established from the DNA sequence. There are approximately 250,000 clones in the sample; roughly 86% occur only once, and about 1% lies in the top ten. This CDR3 contains 18 residues. The junction had 13 bases not matched to a gene; V was cut back by 1 base and J by 3 bases. CDR1 is SNHLY and CDR2 is FYNNEI in the germline V gene.

The clonotype originates from a woman aged 25-40 years who had recovered from COVID-19. The chain is built from TRBV2 and TRBJ2-3; TRBD2 matches 7 bases. Input material: PBMCs or T cells enriched from blood (not recorded which). The CDR3 spells CASSEGPPAGWGTDTQYF. The CDR3 DNA is TGTGCCAGCAGTGAAGGCCCGCCAGCGGGATGGGGTACAGATACGCAGTATTTT.